Shown below are 13 T cell receptor beta chains from a single sample sequenced in a study of cytomegalovirus exposure and HLA in healthy donors. The primer mix had 60 Vbeta and 13 Jbeta primers. Method: immunoSEQ multiplex PCR; TCRdb's copy keeps in-frame clones and lacks some. The sample consists of roughly 110,000 clones, 60% to 75% of them appearing once. Input material: PBMCs. Receptors were obtained from a male donor in good health and CMV-seropositive.

The CDR3 DNA reads as TGTGCCAGCAGCCCCCGAGGCGGGTTCGGCGAGCAGTACTTC. This gives the protein CASSPRGGFGEQYF. The V gene is TRBV6-6, the J gene TRBJ2-7; tentatively, D is TRBD2 (5 bases). The CDR3 covers 14 residues. CDR1 MNHNY and CDR2 SVGAGI come from the germline V gene (reference sequence). V shed 6 bases and J shed 6 bases, with 18 bases lying between them.

This sequence joins TRBV28 and TRBJ2-5; D may be TRBD2 (6 bases). V lost 4 bases, J lost 1 base, and 19 bases lay in between. The CDR3 totals 17 residues. Germline V CDR1 and CDR2: MDHEN, SYDVKM. The CDR3 here is CASSSFRRLEAQETQYF. CDR3 DNA sequence: TGTGCCAGCAGTTCTTTTAGAAGACTAGAAGCCCAAGAGACCCAGTACTTC.

The chain combines TRBV5-6 with TRBJ2-1, with TRBD2 identical over 8 bases. The germline V gene has CDR1 SGHDT and CDR2 YYEEEE. CDR3 length equals 15 residues. Trimming removed 1 base from V and 5 bases from J; junction bases left unmatched: 5. CDR3 coding DNA: TGTGCCAGCAGCTTGAACGGGGGGGGTAACAATGAGCAGTTCTTC. Its translation is CASSLNGGGNNEQFF. Full variable domain (outside the CDR3, taken from reference TRBV5-6 and TRBJ2-1): DAGVTQSPTHLIKTRGQQVTLRCSPKSGHDTVSWYQQALGQGPQFIFQYYEEEERQRGNFPDRFSGHQFPNYSSELNVNALLLGDSALYLCASSLNGGGNNEQFFGPGTRLTVL.

This clone showed up just once. The V and J genes are TRBV25-1 and TRBJ2-2; 9 positions agree with TRBD1. CDR1 is MGHDK, CDR2 SYGVNS, per germline. The trim removed 4 bases at V and 6 bases at J, leaving 9 bases unmatched. The CDR3 contains 16 residues. The CDR3 here is CASSVGQGMVAGELFF. CDR3 nucleotides: TGTGCCAGCAGTGTAGGACAGGGGATGGTAGCCGGGGAGCTGTTTTTT.

This clone was picked up a small number of times. The chain joins TRBV19 to TRBJ2-4, with TRBD1 as a possible D gene (5 bases). There are 13 residues in the CDR3. Trimming removed 2 bases from V and 6 bases from J, with 8 bases in between. Per germline, CDR1 LNHDA and CDR2 SQIVND (reference sequence). The CDR3 sequence: CASSIQGPNIQYF. The CDR3 DNA sequence: TGTGCCAGTAGTATACAGGGTCCAAACATTCAGTACTTC.

The chain couples TRBV9 to TRBJ1-5; TRBD1 matches at 7 bases. CDR1 SGDLS and CDR2 YYNGEE come from the germline V gene. The CDR3 loop spans 15 amino acids. V was pared by 3 bases and J by 2 bases, with 5 bases of the junction left unmatched. Here the CDR3 DNA reads TGTGCCAGCAGCGCAACAGGGGCTGGCAATCAGCCCCAGCATTTT. Translation: CASSATGAGNQPQHF. The variable domain in full, completed from reference TRBV9 and TRBJ1-5, reads DSGVTQTPKHLITATGQRVTLRCSPRSGDLSVYWYQQSLDQGLQFLIQYYNGEERAKGNILERFSAQQFPDLHSELNLSSLELGDSALYFCASSATGAGNQPQHFGDGTRLSIL.

This clone was observed a single time. J is TRBJ2-1 and V is TRBV4-3; 10 bases are shared with TRBD2. V lost 4 bases to trimming and J lost 0 bases; unmatched junction nucleotides: 6. The CDR3 is 17 residues long. The V gene's germline CDR1 is LGHNA and CDR2 YSLEER. The CDR3 DNA reads as TGCGCCAGCAGCCTTCCTAGCGGGAGCGCCTCCTACAATGAGCAGTTCTTC. The encoded protein is CASSLPSGSASYNEQFF.

This rearrangement joins TRBV28 to TRBJ1-6; D perhaps matches TRBD1 (6 bases). Trimming took 6 bases from V and 2 from J, leaving 11 bases between them. Germline CDR1 is MDHEN and CDR2 is SYDVKM. This CDR3 has 15 residues. As DNA, the CDR3 is TGTGCCAGCAGCGCAGGGGAAGCCTATAATTCACCCCTCCACTTT. Its protein product is CASSAGEAYNSPLHF. The full variable domain, completed using reference TRBV28 and TRBJ1-6, is DVKVTQSSRYLVKRTGEKVFLECVQDMDHENMFWYRQDPGLGLRLIYFSYDVKMKEKGDIPEGYSVSREKKERFSLILESASTNQTSMYLCASSAGEAYNSPLHFGNGTRLTVT.

This clone was picked up a small number of times. The gene calls are TRBV5-6 and TRBJ2-7, with D possibly TRBD2 on 5 matching bases. Germline-derived CDR1 and CDR2 are SGHDT and YYEEEE. With 4 bases removed from V and 7 bases from J, the gap between germline ends came to 15 bases. The CDR3 sequence is 13 residues long. The CDR3, as DNA: TGTGCCAGCAGCCTGATGGGGAGTGGGGAGCAGTACTTC. Its translation: CASSLMGSGEQYF.

This clone has only a few counts. J is TRBJ2-1 and V is TRBV6-1, with 9 bases matching TRBD1. The V segment lost 1 base and the J segment 4 bases; nucleotides outside the gene matches: 2. This CDR3 comprises 15 residues. CDR1 is MNHNS and CDR2 is SASEGT in the germline V gene. The CDR3 sequence: CASSEGQGGYNEQFF. In nucleotides, the CDR3 is TGTGCCAGCAGTGAAGGACAGGGGGGGTACAATGAGCAGTTCTTC.

This clone turned up a few times. The chain uses TRBV19 and TRBJ2-3; D is unclear. This CDR3 is 13 amino acids long. V lost 0 bases to trimming and J lost 9 bases, with 10 bases between them. CDR1 and CDR2 from the germline V gene are LNHDA and SQIVND (reference sequence). The CDR3 DNA reads as TGTGCCAGTAGTATAGACCCTTCAGTCACGCAGTATTTT. Protein: CASSIDPSVTQYF.

This clone occurred once. The chain carries TRBV27 and TRBJ1-2, with a weak D call TRBD1 (5 bases). V lost 10 bases and J 1 base, leaving 16 bases between the germline ends. The CDR3 contains 14 residues. CDR1 is MNHEY, CDR2 SMNVEV, per germline (reference sequence). The CDR3 sequence: CATGEGKGNYGYTF. DNA of the CDR3: TGTGCCACGGGGGAGGGAAAGGGTAACTATGGCTACACCTTC.

This rearrangement joins TRBV7-2 to TRBJ2-1; 7 bases are a match to TRBD1. Germline CDR1 reads SGHTA; CDR2 reads FQGNSA. V gave up 5 bases and J gave up 7 bases; unmatched junction bases: 2. This CDR3 spans 12 amino acids. The CDR3 here is CASSPQGNEQFF. CDR3 in DNA: TGTGCCAGCAGCCCACAGGGGAATGAGCAGTTCTTC.